This T cell receptor (beta chain) was recovered during a study of cytomegalovirus exposure and HLA in healthy donors. Across the study: There were approximately 400 genotyped donors. Of these, 81% fell in the genetic ancestry cluster associated with self-reported Caucasian donors. Study conclusions and caveats: The study designated about 160 TCR beta chains cytomegalovirus-associated. Apparent HLA restriction characterized most CMV-associated TCR beta chains in a later analysis.

About this clone: The antigen is undetermined.

V lost 6 bases, J lost 2 bases, and 5 bases stayed unmatched. The germline V gene has CDR1 LNHDA and CDR2 SQIVND (reference sequence). The CDR3 loop spans 14 amino acids. In the PCR, 60 Vbeta and 13 Jbeta primers were used. Profiled with immunoSEQ multiplex PCR; TCRdb holds only in-frame clones, not every one. The table lists 150,000 to 200,000 clones, approximately 82% of them singletons, with around 8.3% in the top ten. The sample comprised PBMCs. The clonotype originates from a woman between 40 and 55 years old in good health and CMV-seropositive. The chain has TRBV19 and TRBJ1-2; 8 nucleotides line up with TRBD1. As DNA, the CDR3 is TGTGCCAGTAGGGGACAGGTGAAAAACTATGGCTACACCTTC. Translation: CASRGQVKNYGYTF.